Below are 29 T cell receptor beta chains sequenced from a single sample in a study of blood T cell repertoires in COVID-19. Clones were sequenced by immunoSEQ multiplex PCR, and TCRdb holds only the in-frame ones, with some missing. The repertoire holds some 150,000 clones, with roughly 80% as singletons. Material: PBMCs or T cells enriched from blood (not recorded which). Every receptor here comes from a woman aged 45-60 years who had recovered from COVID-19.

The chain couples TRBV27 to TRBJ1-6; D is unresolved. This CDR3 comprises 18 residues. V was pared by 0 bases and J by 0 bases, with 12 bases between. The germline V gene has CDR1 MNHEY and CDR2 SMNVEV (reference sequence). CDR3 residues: CASSLSIPGSSYNSPLHF. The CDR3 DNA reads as TGTGCCAGCAGTTTATCGATTCCGGGGAGCTCCTATAATTCACCCCTCCACTTT.

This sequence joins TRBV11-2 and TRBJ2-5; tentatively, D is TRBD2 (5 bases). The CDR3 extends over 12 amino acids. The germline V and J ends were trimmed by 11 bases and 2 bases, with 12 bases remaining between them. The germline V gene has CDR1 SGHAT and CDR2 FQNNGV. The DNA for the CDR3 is TGTGCCTCGGGCGGGTCACAAGAGACCCAGTACTTC. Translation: CASGGSQETQYF.

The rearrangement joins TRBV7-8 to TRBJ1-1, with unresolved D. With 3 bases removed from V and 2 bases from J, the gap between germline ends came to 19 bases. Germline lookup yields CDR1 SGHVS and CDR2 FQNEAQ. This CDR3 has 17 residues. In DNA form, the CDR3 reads TGTGCCAGCAGCTTTCTTGGACTGGCTCGGGGAAACACTGAAGCTTTCTTT. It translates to CASSFLGLARGNTEAFF.

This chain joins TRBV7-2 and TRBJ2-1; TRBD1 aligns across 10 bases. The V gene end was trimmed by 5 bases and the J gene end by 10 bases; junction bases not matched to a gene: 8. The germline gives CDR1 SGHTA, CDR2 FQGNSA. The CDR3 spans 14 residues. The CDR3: CASSPRTGGGEQFF. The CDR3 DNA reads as TGTGCCAGCAGCCCCCGGACAGGGGGAGGAGAGCAGTTCTTC.

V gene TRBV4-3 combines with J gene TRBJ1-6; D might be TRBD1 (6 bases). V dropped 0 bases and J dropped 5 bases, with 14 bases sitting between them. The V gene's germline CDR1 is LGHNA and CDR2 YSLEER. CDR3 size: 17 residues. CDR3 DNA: TGCGCCAGCAGCCAAGAGGGGGCAGGGCTCGATAATTCACCCCTCCACTTT. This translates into CASSQEGAGLDNSPLHF.

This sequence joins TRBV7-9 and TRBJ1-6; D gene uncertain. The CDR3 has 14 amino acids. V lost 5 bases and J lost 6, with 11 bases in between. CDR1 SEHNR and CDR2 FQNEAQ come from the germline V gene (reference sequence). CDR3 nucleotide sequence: TGTGCCAGCAGCGTCACGGGATCTAATTCACCCCTCCACTTT. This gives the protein CASSVTGSNSPLHF. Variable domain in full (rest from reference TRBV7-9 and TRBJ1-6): DTGVSQNPRHKITKRGQNVTFRCDPISEHNRLYWYRQTLGQGPEFLTYFQNEAQLEKSRLLSDRFSAERPKGSFSTLEIQRTEQGDSAMYLCASSVTGSNSPLHFGNGTRLTVT.

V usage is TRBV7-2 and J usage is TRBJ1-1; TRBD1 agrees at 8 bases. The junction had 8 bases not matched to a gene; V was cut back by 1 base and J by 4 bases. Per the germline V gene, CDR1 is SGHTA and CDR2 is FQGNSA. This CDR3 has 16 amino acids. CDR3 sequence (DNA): TGTGCCAGCAGCTTAGAACCATGGACAGGGAGCACTGAAGCTTTCTTT. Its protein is CASSLEPWTGSTEAFF.

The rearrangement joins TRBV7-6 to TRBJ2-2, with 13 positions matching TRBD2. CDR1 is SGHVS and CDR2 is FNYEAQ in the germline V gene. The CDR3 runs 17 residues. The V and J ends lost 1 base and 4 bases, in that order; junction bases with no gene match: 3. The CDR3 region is CASSLGGLAGVTGELFF. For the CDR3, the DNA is TGTGCCAGCAGCTTAGGTGGACTAGCGGGGGTCACCGGGGAGCTGTTTTTT. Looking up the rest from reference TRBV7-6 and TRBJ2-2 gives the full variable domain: GAGVSQSPRYKVTKRGQDVALRCDPISGHVSLYWYRQALGQGPEFLTYFNYEAQQDKSGLPNDRFSAERPEGSISTLTIQRTEQRDSAMYRCASSLGGLAGVTGELFFGEGSRLTVL.

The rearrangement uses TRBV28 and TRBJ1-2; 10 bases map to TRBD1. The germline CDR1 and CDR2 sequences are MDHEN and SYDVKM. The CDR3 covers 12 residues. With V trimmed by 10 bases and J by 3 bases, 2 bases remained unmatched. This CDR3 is CATGQGDYGYTF. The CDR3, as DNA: TGTGCCACCGGACAGGGGGACTATGGCTACACCTTC.

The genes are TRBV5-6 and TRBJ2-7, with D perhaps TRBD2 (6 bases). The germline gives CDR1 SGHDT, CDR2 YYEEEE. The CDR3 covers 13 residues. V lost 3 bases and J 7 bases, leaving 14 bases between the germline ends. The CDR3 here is CASSWDLGGEQYV. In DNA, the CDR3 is TGTGCCAGCAGCTGGGACCTCGGAGGGGAGCAGTACGTC.

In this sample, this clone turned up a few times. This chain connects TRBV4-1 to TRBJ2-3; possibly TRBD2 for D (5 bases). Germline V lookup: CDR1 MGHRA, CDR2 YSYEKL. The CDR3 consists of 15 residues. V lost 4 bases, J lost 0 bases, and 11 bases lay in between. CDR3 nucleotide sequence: TGCGCCAGCAGCCGCGGAGGCCTCAGCACAGATACGCAGTATTTT. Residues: CASSRGGLSTDTQYF.

CDR3 loop: CASRPDRNYGYTF. Here the CDR3 DNA reads TGTGCCAGCAGACCCGACAGGAACTATGGCTACACCTTC. V is TRBV27 and J is TRBJ1-2; perhaps TRBD1 as D (6 bases). The CDR3 loop spans 13 amino acids. The germline V gene encodes CDR1 MNHEY and CDR2 SMNVEV (reference sequence). V was clipped by 6 bases and J by 2 bases, with 10 bases between them.

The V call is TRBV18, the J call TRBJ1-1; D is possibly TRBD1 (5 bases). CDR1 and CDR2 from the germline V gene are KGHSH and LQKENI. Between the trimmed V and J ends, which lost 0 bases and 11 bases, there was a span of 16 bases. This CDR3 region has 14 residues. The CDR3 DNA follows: TGTGCCAGCTCACCACCCGGGCAGGGTCCTGCTGCTTTCTTT. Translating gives CASSPPGQGPAAFF.

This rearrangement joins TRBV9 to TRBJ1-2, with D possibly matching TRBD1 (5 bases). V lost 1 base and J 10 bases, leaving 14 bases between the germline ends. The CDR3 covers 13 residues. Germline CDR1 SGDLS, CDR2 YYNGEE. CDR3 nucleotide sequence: TGTGCCAGCAGCGTATCCGGGGGGACGGTCTACACCTTC. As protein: CASSVSGGTVYTF.

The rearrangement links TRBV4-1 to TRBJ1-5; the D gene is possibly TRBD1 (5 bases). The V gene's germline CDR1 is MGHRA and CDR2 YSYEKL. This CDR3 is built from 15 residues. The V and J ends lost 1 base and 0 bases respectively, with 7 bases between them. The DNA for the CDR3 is TGCGCCAGCAGCCAAGGACAGACTAGCAATCAGCCCCAGCATTTT. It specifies CASSQGQTSNQPQHF.

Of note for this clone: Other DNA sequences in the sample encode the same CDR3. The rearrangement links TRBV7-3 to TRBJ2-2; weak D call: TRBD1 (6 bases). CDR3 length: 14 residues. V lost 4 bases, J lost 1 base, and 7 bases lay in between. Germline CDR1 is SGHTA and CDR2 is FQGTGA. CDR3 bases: TGTGCCAGCAGCTCACAGGGGAACACCGGGGAGCTGTTTTTT. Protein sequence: CASSSQGNTGELFF.

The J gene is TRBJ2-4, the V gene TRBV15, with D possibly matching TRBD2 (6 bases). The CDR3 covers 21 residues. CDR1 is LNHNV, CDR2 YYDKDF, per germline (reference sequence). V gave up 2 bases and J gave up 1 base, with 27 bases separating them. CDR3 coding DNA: TGTGCCACCAGCAGAAGGAACTGGAGGGAGGCATTTGATAGGGCCAAAAACATTCAGTACTTC. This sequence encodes CATSRRNWREAFDRAKNIQYF.

DNA for the CDR3: TGTGCCAGCAGTTCGGACACTACCTACGAGCAGTACGTC. As protein: CASSSDTTYEQYV. This rearrangement joins TRBV6-2 or TRBV6-3 to TRBJ2-7; possibly TRBD1 for D (5 bases). The CDR3 has 13 residues. CDR1 is MNHEY, CDR2 SVGEGT, per germline. Deletions cut 4 bases from V and 2 bases from J, with 9 bases between.

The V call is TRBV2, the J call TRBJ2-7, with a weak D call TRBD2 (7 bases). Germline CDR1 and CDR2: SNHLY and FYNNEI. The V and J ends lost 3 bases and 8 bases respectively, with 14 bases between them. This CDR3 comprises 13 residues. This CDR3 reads CASSDRGAHKQYV. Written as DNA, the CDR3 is TGTGCCAGCAGTGATCGGGGGGCGCATAAGCAGTACGTC.

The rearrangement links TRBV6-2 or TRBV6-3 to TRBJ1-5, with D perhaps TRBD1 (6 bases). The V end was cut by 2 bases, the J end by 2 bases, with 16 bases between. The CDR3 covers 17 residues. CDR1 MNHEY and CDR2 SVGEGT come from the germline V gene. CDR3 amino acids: CASSYRERGFGNQPQHF. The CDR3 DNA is TGTGCCAGCAGTTACAGGGAGAGGGGGTTTGGCAATCAGCCCCAGCATTTT.

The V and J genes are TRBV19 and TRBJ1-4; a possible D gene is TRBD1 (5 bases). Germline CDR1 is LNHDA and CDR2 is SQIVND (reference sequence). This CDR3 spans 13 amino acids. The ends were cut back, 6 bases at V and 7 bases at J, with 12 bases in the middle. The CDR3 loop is CASRRQGGEKLFF. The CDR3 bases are TGTGCCAGTAGGCGTCAGGGAGGTGAAAAACTGTTTTTT.

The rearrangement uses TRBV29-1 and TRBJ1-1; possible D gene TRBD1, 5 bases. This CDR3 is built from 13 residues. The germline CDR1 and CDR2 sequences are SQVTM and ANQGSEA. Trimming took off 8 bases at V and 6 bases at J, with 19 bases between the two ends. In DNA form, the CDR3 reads TGCAGCTTCTCCCGACAGCCCAAACCTGAAGCTTTCTTT. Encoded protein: CSFSRQPKPEAFF.

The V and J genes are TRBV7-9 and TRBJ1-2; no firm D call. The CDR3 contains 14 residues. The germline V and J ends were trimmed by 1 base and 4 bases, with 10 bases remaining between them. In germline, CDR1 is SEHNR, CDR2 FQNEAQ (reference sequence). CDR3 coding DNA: TGTGCCAGCAGCTTAGGTCCGAGACTCTATGGCTACACCTTC. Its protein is CASSLGPRLYGYTF.

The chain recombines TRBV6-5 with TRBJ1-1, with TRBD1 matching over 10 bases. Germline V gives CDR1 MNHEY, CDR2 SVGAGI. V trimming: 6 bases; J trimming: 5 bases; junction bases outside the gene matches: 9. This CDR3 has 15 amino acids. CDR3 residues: CASRSAWTGGTEAFF. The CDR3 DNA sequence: TGTGCCAGCAGGTCTGCCTGGACAGGGGGAACTGAAGCTTTCTTT.

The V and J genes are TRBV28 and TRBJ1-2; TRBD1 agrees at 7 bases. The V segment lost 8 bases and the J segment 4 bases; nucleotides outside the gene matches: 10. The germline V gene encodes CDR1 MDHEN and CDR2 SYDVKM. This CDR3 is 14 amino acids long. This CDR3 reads CASDWTGSFYGYTF. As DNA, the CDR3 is TGTGCCAGCGACTGGACAGGATCTTTCTATGGCTACACCTTC.

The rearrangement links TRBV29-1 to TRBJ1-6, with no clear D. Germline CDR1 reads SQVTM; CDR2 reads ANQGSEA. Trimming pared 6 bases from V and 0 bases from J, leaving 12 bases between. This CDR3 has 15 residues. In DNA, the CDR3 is TGCAGCGTCCGGGAGAGCATCTCCTATAATTCACCCCTCCACTTT. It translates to CSVRESISYNSPLHF.

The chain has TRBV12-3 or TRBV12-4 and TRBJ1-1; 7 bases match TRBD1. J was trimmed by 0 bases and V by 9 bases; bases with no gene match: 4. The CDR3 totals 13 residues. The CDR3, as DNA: TGTGCCAGTAGGGGACAGTTGAACACTGAAGCTTTCTTT. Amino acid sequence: CASRGQLNTEAFF.

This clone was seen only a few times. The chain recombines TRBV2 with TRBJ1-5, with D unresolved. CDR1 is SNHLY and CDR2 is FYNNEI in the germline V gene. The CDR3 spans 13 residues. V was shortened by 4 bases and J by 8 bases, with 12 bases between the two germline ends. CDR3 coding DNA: TGTGCCAGCAGTGGAACATTTGTGGAGCCCCAGCATTTT. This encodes CASSGTFVEPQHF.

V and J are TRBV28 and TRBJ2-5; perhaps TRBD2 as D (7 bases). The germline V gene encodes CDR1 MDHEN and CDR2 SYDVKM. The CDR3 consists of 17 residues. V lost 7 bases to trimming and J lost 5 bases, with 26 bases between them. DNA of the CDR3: TGTGCCAGCACCCACTCCCGGGGGGCGGAGGGGCGGGAGACCCAGTACTTC. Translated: CASTHSRGAEGRETQYF.